A selection of T cell receptor beta chains follows, all from one sample in a study of OX40 agonist ivuxolimab in advanced cancers. Libraries were prepared by immunoSEQ multiplex PCR; TCRdb keeps only in-frame clonotypes and omits some of them. This sample has about 69,000 clones, with over 80% found just once. The sample consisted of CD4+ or CD8+ T cells sorted from blood, taken in a trial of the OX40 agonist ivuxolimab. The receptors originated from an adult with an advanced solid tumor such as melanoma, head and neck, liver or kidney cancer. The CDR3 runs from the conserved cysteine through the conserved F or W. Fields, in order: J gene, D gene, clone size, V gene, CDR3 protein, CDR3 DNA. The D gene is left open where the match is weak. A row's size may be missing; if present it is once, few, many or a size class.

j_gene: TRBJ1-3; d_gene: NA; abundance: NA; v_gene: TRBV7-3; CDR3aa: CASSLGFSGNTIYF; CDR3nt: TGTGCCAGCAGCTTGGGGTTCTCTGGAAACACCATATATTTT
j_gene: TRBJ1-1; d_gene: NA; abundance: few; v_gene: TRBV19; CDR3aa: CASSHGQNTEAFF; CDR3nt: TGTGCCAGTAGTCATGGACAGAACACTGAAGCTTTCTTT
j_gene: TRBJ1-5; d_gene: NA; abundance: once; v_gene: TRBV27; CDR3aa: CACSTGGNQPQHF; CDR3nt: TGTGCCTGCTCGACAGGAGGGAATCAGCCCCAGCATTTT
j_gene: TRBJ1-5; d_gene: NA; abundance: NA; v_gene: TRBV7-6; CDR3aa: CASSPHSNQPQHF; CDR3nt: TGTGCCAGCAGCCCTCATAGCAATCAGCCCCAGCATTTT
j_gene: TRBJ2-7; d_gene: TRBD1; abundance: NA; v_gene: TRBV2; CDR3aa: CASSEETGLYEQYF; CDR3nt: TGTGCCAGCAGTGAAGAGACAGGGCTATACGAGCAGTACTTC
j_gene: TRBJ2-2; d_gene: NA; abundance: once; v_gene: TRBV5-4; CDR3aa: CASSQFSDTGELFF; CDR3nt: TGTGCCAGCAGCCAATTCTCGGACACCGGGGAGCTGTTTTTT
j_gene: TRBJ1-2; d_gene: NA; abundance: NA; v_gene: TRBV9; CDR3aa: CASSVAENGNYGYTF; CDR3nt: TGTGCCAGCAGCGTAGCTGAAAACGGGAACTATGGCTACACCTTC
j_gene: TRBJ2-1; d_gene: NA; abundance: NA; v_gene: TRBV7-9; CDR3aa: CASRVGFFANSSYNEQFF; CDR3nt: TGTGCCAGCAGAGTCGGGTTTTTCGCGAACAGCTCCTACAATGAGCAGTTCTTC
j_gene: TRBJ2-2; d_gene: TRBD1; abundance: NA; v_gene: TRBV14; CDR3aa: CASSPSQGARTGELFF; CDR3nt: TGTGCCAGCAGCCCCTCACAGGGGGCGCGGACCGGGGAGCTGTTTTTT
j_gene: TRBJ2-1; d_gene: NA; abundance: NA; v_gene: TRBV5-4; CDR3aa: CASSPNPNEQFF; CDR3nt: TGTGCCAGCAGCCCTAACCCCAATGAGCAGTTCTTC
j_gene: TRBJ2-7; d_gene: NA; abundance: NA; v_gene: TRBV5-4; CDR3aa: CASSLIADREQYF; CDR3nt: TGTGCCAGCAGCTTGATCGCGGACCGGGAGCAGTACTTC
j_gene: TRBJ1-2; d_gene: NA; abundance: few; v_gene: TRBV19; CDR3aa: CASSLTAGVYGYTF; CDR3nt: TGTGCCAGTAGCCTTACCGCGGGGGTATATGGCTACACCTTC
j_gene: TRBJ2-1; d_gene: TRBD2; abundance: NA; v_gene: TRBV27; CDR3aa: CASSSSGSVYNEQFF; CDR3nt: TGTGCCAGCAGTTCAAGCGGGAGTGTTTACAATGAGCAGTTCTTC